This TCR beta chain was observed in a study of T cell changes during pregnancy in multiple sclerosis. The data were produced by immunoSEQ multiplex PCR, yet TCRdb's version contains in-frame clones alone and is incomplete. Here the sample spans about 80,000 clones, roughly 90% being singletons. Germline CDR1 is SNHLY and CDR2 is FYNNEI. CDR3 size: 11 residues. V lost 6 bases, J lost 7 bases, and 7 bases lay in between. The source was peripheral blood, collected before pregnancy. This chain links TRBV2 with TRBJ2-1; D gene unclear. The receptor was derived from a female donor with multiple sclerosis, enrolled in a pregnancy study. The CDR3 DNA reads TGTGCCAGCAGGCGCGAAAATGAGCAGTTCTTC. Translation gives CASRRENEQFF. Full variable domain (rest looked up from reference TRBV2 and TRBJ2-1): EPEVTQTPSHQVTQMGQEVILRCVPISNHLYFYWYRQILGQKVEFLVSFYNNEISEKSEIFDDQFSVERPDGSNFTLKIRSTKLEDSAMYFCASRRENEQFFGPGTRLTVL.